The 6 T cell receptor beta chains listed next were all sequenced from one sample in a study of T cell responses to AZD1222 COVID-19 vaccine. Data came from immunoSEQ multiplex PCR; TCRdb stores just in-frame clones and leaves some out. The sample has about 86,000 clones, almost 90% seen once; the top ten hold around 7%. The material was peripheral blood, obtained 28 days after the second AZD1222 dose. The origin of the receptors is an adult who received the AZD1222 COVID-19 vaccine.

The J gene is TRBJ2-3, the V gene TRBV6-6; no firm D call. In germline, CDR1 is MNHNY, CDR2 SVGAGI (reference sequence). This CDR3 is 14 amino acids long. V lost 6 bases, J lost 1 base, and 11 bases lay in between. The CDR3 nucleotides read TGTGCCAGCAGCCGAGAACTGGGCACAGATACGCAGTATTTT. This translates into CASSRELGTDTQYF.

The chain employs TRBV30 and TRBJ1-5, with 7 bases fitting TRBD1. V was clipped by 1 base and J by 7 bases; unmatched bases: 7. Germline CDR1 and CDR2: GTSNPN and SVGIG (reference sequence). There are 14 residues in the CDR3. In nucleotides, the CDR3 is TGTGCCTGGAGTGGACAGGGCCTAAGGCAGCCCCAGCATTTT. It specifies CAWSGQGLRQPQHF.

This clone was recorded only once. Other DNA sequences within the sample encode an identical CDR3. The chain's CDR3 is CASSQVRGNTEAFF. The CDR3 DNA follows: TGTGCCAGCAGCCAAGTTCGAGGTAACACTGAAGCTTTCTTT. This sequence joins TRBV3-1 (or the pseudogene TRBV3-2) and TRBJ1-1, with D hard to call. Germline CDR1 LGHDT, CDR2 YNNKEL (reference sequence). Trimming left V 1 base short and J 2 bases short, with 8 bases between. The CDR3 loop spans 14 amino acids.

This chain uses TRBV11-2 with TRBJ2-1; 15 nucleotides agree with TRBD2. The CDR3 is 19 amino acids. Germline trimming cut 0 bases from V and 0 bases from J; bases unmatched to any gene: 3. Germline V lookup: CDR1 SGHAT, CDR2 FQNNGV. Here the CDR3 DNA reads TGTGCCAGCAGCTTAGAAGGGACTAGCGGGAGGAGCTCCTACAATGAGCAGTTCTTC. It codes for CASSLEGTSGRSSYNEQFF.

The chain couples TRBV7-2 to TRBJ2-7; 9 nucleotides agree with TRBD2. The CDR3 is made up of 14 amino acids. V lost 6 bases to trimming and J lost 0 bases; unmatched junction nucleotides: 3. Germline-derived CDR1 and CDR2 are SGHTA and FQGNSA. The CDR3 spells CASRAGGSSYEQYF. The DNA for the CDR3 is TGTGCCAGCAGAGCGGGAGGCTCCTCCTACGAGCAGTACTTC.

The rearrangement uses TRBV19 and TRBJ1-2, with TRBD1 matching 9 bases. The germline gives CDR1 LNHDA, CDR2 SQIVND (reference sequence). V dropped 5 bases and J dropped 6; count of bases not matched to a gene: 10. There are 15 residues in the CDR3. The CDR3 spells CASSFTGTGSHGYTF. The CDR3 nucleotides read TGTGCCAGTAGTTTTACCGGGACAGGGTCACATGGCTACACCTTC.